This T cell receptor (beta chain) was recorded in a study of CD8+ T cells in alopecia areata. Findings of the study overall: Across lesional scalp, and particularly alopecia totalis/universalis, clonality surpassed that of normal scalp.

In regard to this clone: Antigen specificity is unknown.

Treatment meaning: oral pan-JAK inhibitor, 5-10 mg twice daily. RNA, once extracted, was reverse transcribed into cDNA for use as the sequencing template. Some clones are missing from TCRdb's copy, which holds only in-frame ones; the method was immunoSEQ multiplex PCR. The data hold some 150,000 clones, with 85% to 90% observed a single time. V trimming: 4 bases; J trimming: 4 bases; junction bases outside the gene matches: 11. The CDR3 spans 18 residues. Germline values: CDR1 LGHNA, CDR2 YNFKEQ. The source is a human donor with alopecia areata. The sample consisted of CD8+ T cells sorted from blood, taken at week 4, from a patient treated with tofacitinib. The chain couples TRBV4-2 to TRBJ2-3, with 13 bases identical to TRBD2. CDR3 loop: CASSPRWTSGGRSDTQYF. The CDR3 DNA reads TGTGCCAGCAGCCCCCGGTGGACTAGCGGGGGTAGGTCAGATACGCAGTATTTT.